This T cell receptor beta chain was recovered during a study of patients and donors after allogeneic stem cell transplantation. This clonotype was seen repeatedly, ten times or more. This CDR3 spans 14 amino acids. V was shortened by 6 bases and J by 0 bases, with 11 bases between the two germline ends. TCRdb reprocessed the RT-PCR reads via MiXCR and lists one record per CDR3 protein. Of 87,000 or so distinct CDR3 sequences in the sample, roughly 5.1% were seen once. Sequenced: blood, either unsorted or a sorted T cell fraction (not recorded which). This rearrangement joins TRBV12-3 or TRBV12-4 to TRBJ1-1, with a tentative D call TRBD1 (6 bases). The receptor was isolated from a human donor who was either an allogeneic HSCT recipient or a stem cell or donor lymphocyte infusion donor (not recorded which). It is not recorded whose cells these are; they may come from a transplant donor. CDR3 sequence reads: CASRDRFMNTEAFF. CDR3 coding DNA: TGTGCCAGCAGGGACAGATTCATGAACACTGAAGCTTTCTTT.